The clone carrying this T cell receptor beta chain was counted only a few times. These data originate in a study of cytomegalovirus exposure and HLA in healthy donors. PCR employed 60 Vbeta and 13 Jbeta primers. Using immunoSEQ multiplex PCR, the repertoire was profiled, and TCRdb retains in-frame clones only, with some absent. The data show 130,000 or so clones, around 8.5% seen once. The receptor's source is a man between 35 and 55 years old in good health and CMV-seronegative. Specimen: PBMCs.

This CDR3 is CASRPGQPNSPLHF. The CDR3 nucleotides read TGTGCCAGCAGGCCGGGACAGCCTAATTCACCCCTCCACTTT. The rearrangement links TRBV7-8 to TRBJ1-6, with 7 bases fitting TRBD1. The germline V gene has CDR1 SGHVS and CDR2 FQNEAQ. The CDR3 has 14 amino acids. After removal of 6 bases from V and 6 bases from J, the junction contained 5 bases not matched to a gene.